This TCR beta chain is from a study of OX40 agonist ivuxolimab in advanced cancers. Overall study: Two cutaneous melanoma patients and one hepatocellular carcinoma patient, three in all, had partial responses. Findings and caveats of the study: With doses of 0.1 to 3.0 mg/kg, CD4+ and CD8+ blood T cells had undergone clonal expansion by week 6. The authors also found low normalized T-cell clonal expansion in some nonresponders. Clonal expansion among partial responders at 0.1-3.0 mg/kg ranked near the lowest.

This clone was observed a single time. Antigen specificity is unknown. V was pared by 4 bases and J by 0 bases, with 8 bases of the junction left unmatched. The CDR3 covers 16 residues. Germline loops: CDR1 MNHEY, CDR2 SMNVEV (reference sequence). TCRdb's table, derived via immunoSEQ multiplex PCR, lists solely in-frame clones and lacks some. Of more than 70,000 clones listed, just under 85% are singletons. Sequencing used CD4+ or CD8+ T cells sorted from blood, obtained in a trial of the OX40 agonist ivuxolimab. The receptor's source is an adult with an advanced solid tumor such as melanoma, head and neck, liver or kidney cancer. The gene calls are TRBV27 and TRBJ1-1; the match to TRBD1 covers 7 bases. The CDR3 sequence is CASSSATGTVNTEAFF. The CDR3 coding sequence is TGTGCCAGCAGTTCCGCGACAGGGACGGTGAACACTGAAGCTTTCTTT.